Listed below are T cell receptor beta chains from one sample, sequenced in a study of T cells in Graves' hyperthyroidism and ophthalmopathy. TCRdb analysed the multiplex PCR reads with MiXCR anew, one entry per CDR3 protein. The data contain roughly 550,000 distinct CDR3 sequences, 15% to 20% of them singletons. The sample comprised blood. The receptors here all came from a woman aged 25 to 45 with Graves' ophthalmopathy. Each CDR3 is given with its conserved first and last residue. Expanded clones are given a class, and other clones once, few, many or no size at all.

TRBV20-1,NA,TRBJ2-7,CSAVGTSGSYEQYF
TRBV6-1,few,TRBJ2-7,CASRRGTEQYF
TRBV6-1,NA,TRBJ2-1,CASSYFGIRRIYNEQFF
TRBV20-1,many,TRBJ2-3,CSARDPWALSTDTQYF
TRBV20-1,many,TRBJ1-2,CSARPGDEIYGYTF
TRBV3-1,many,TRBJ1-2,CASSQDFGGRDGYTF
TRBV2,many,TRBJ2-3,CADLRTDTQYF
TRBV6-1,many,TRBJ1-5,CASTSPSGTLSQPQHF
TRBV10-3,few,TRBJ2-1,CAIALGASSYNEQFF
TRBV2,NA,TRBJ1-1,CASRAGQGETEAFF
TRBV3-1,many,TRBJ2-1,CASSQQGYSYNEQFF
TRBV6-2/TRBV6-3,few,TRBJ2-7,CASSWGGITYEQYF
TRBV29-1,NA,TRBJ2-3,CSPRHADTQYF
TRBV28,many,TRBJ2-7,CASTPPGPGSEQYF
TRBV25-1,NA,TRBJ2-7,CASSVWGPYEQYF
TRBV7-9,NA,TRBJ2-7,CASSYWSYEQYF
TRBV5-1,NA,TRBJ2-1,CASSFYICSARPRNNEQFF
TRBV4-2,NA,TRBJ2-7,CASSQEGLGPPYEQYF
TRBV28,many,TRBJ2-7,CASSPLDGAYEQYF
TRBV19,many,TRBJ1-1,CASTLGETEAFF
TRBV29-1,NA,TRBJ2-7,CSVVLAGGGSYEQYF
TRBV20-1,NA,TRBJ1-5,CSAREDGNQPQHF
TRBV9,few,TRBJ2-2,CASSGRTSGVNTGELFF
TRBV28,many,TRBJ2-7,CASRGGTLYEQYF
TRBV6-2/TRBV6-3,many,TRBJ1-1,CASSYGSLQGNTEAFF
TRBV18,few,TRBJ2-1,CASSPGQGVGGSNNEQFF
TRBV5-1,NA,TRBJ2-7,CASSHGTGAYEQYF
TRBV5-1,many,TRBJ2-1,CASSLDAAGVSEQFF
TRBV6-1,few,TRBJ1-2,CASSDWGGQGNYGYTF
TRBV20-1,many,TRBJ2-7,CSASTGGAGEQYF
TRBV3-2,many,TRBJ1-4,CASSYYKRANEKLFF
TRBV5-1,NA,TRBJ2-7,CASSLEWGEQYF
TRBV20-1,many,TRBJ2-1,CSASRLAPPGQFF
TRBV27,NA,TRBJ1-1,CAGSPWKGGWGGTEAFF
TRBV7-3,few,TRBJ2-3,CASSPLAGADTDTQYF
TRBV30,many,TRBJ2-7,CAWSVRGGTYEQYF
TRBV5-1,few,TRBJ1-5,CASSFGGINQPQHF
TRBV5-8,NA,TRBJ2-5,CASSTGLAGAGGETQYF
TRBV12-3/TRBV12-4,NA,TRBJ1-6,CASSFGQPNSPLHF
TRBV20-1,many,TRBJ2-5,CSARAVNLQRVETQYF
TRBV7-9,many,TRBJ2-7,CASSSGQEAYEQYF
TRBV28,many,TRBJ1-4,CASSLLGDSDEKLFF
TRBV12-5,NA,TRBJ1-1,CASGLVSSNTEAFF